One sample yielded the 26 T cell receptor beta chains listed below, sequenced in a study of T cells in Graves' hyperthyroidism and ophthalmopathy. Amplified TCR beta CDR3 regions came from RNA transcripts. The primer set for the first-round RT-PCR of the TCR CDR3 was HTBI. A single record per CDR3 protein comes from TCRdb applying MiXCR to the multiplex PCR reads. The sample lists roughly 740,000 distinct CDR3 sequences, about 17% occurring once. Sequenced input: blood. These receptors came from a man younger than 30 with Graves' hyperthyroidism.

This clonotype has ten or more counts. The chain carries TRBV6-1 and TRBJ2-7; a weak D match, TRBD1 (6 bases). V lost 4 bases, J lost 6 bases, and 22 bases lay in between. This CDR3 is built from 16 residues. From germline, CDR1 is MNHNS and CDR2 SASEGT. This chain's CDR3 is CASSADRDTGRVEQYF. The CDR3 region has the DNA TGTGCCAGCAGTGCAGACCGGGACACCGGGCGGGTCGAGCAGTACTTC.

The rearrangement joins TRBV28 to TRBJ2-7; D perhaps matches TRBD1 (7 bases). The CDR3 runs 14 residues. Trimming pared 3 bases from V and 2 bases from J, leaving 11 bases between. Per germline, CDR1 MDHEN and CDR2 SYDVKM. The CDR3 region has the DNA TGTGCCAGCAGTTTCGGCAGGGGGGCCTACGAGCAGTACTTC. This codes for CASSFGRGAYEQYF. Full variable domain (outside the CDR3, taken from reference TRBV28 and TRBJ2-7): DVKVTQSSRYLVKRTGEKVFLECVQDMDHENMFWYRQDPGLGLRLIYFSYDVKMKEKGDIPEGYSVSREKKERFSLILESASTNQTSMYLCASSFGRGAYEQYFGPGTRLTVT.

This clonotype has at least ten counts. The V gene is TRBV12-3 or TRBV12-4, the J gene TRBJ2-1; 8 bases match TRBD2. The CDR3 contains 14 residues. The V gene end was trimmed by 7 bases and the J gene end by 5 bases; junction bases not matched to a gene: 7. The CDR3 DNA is TGTGCCAGCAATCCTAGCGGGCCTCACAATGAGCAGTTCTTC. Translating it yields CASNPSGPHNEQFF.

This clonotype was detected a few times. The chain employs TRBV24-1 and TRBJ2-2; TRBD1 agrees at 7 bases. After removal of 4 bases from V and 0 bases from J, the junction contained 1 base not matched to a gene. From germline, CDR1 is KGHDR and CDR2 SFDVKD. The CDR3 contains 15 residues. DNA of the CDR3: TGTGCCACCAGTGACGGGACAGCGAACACCGGGGAGCTGTTTTTT. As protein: CATSDGTANTGELFF.

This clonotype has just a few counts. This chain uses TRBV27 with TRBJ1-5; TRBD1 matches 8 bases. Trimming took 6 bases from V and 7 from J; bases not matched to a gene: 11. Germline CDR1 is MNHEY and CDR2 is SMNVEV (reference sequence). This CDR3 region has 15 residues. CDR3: CASRAAGGGRQPQHF. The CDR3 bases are TGTGCCAGCAGAGCCGCAGGGGGCGGACGGCAGCCCCAGCATTTT.

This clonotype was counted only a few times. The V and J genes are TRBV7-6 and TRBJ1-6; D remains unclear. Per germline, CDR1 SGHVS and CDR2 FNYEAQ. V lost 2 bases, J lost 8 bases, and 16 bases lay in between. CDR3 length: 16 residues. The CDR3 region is CASSLQVDEGDSPLHF. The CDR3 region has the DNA TGTGCCAGCAGCTTACAGGTCGACGAGGGTGATTCACCCCTCCACTTT.

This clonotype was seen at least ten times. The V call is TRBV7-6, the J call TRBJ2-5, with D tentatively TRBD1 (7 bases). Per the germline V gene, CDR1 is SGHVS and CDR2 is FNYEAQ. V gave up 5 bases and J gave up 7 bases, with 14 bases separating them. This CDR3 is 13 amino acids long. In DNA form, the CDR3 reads TGTGCCAGCAGCCAGGGGGGACGGCTGACCCAGTACTTC. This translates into CASSQGGRLTQYF.

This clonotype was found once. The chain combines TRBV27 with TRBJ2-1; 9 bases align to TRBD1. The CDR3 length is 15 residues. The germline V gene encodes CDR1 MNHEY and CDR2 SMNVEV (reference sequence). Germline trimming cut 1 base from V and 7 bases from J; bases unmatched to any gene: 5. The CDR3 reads CASSLYRGRYNEQFF. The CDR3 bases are TGTGCCAGCAGTTTATACAGGGGGCGTTATAATGAGCAGTTCTTC.

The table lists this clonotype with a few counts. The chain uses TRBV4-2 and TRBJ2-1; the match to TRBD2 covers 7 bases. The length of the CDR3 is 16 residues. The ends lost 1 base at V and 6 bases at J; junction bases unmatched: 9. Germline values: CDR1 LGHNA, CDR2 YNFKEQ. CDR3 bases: TGTGCCAGCAGCCAAGTACAAGGCGGGAGTAGCAATGAGCAGTTCTTC. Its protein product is CASSQVQGGSSNEQFF.

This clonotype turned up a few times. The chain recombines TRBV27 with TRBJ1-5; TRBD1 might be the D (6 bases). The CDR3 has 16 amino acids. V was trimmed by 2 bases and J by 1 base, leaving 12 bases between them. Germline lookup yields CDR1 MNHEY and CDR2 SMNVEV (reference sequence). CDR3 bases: TGTGCCAGCAGTTTAAGGGGGGAAACGAGCAATCAGCCCCAGCATTTT. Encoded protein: CASSLRGETSNQPQHF.

CDR3 coding DNA: TGCGCCAGCAGCTTGCAGGGGCGGGACAATGAGCAGTTCTTC. Residues: CASSLQGRDNEQFF. This sequence joins TRBV5-1 and TRBJ2-1, with D perhaps matching TRBD1 (6 bases). Germline CDR1 and CDR2: SGHRS and YFSETQ. The CDR3 runs to 14 residues. Trimming stripped 1 base from V and 5 bases from J, with 10 bases between.

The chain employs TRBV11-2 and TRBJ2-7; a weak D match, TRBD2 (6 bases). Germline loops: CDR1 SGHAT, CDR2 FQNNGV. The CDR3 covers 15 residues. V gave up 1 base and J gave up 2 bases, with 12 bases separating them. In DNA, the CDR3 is TGTGCCAGCAGCTTAGTCATACTAGCTACCTACGAGCAGTACTTC. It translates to CASSLVILATYEQYF.

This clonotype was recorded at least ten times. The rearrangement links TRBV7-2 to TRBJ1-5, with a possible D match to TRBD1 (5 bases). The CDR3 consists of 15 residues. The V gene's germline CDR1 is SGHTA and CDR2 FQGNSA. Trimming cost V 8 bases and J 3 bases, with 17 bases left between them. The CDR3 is CASRAGGALNQPQHF. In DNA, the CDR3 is TGTGCCAGCCGAGCGGGCGGGGCGCTCAATCAGCCCCAGCATTTT.

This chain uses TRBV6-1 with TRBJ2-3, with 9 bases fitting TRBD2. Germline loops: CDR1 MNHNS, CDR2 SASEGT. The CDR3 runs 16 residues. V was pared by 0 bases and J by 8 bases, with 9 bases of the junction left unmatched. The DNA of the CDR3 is TGTGCCAGCAGTGAAGCTGTCCAAGGCGGGAGGGGTACGCAGTATTTT. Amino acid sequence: CASSEAVQGGRGTQYF.

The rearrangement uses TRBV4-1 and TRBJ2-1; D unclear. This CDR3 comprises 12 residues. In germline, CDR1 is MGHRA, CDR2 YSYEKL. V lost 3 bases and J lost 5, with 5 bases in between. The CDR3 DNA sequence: TGCGCCAGCAGCCATGGGAACAATGAGCAGTTCTTC. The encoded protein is CASSHGNNEQFF.

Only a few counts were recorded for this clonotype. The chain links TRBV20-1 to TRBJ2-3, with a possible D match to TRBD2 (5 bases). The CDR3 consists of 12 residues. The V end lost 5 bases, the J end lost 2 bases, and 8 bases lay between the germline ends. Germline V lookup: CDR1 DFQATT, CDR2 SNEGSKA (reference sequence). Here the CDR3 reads CSARTVTDTQYF. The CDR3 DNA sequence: TGCAGTGCTCGGACTGTCACAGATACGCAGTATTTT.

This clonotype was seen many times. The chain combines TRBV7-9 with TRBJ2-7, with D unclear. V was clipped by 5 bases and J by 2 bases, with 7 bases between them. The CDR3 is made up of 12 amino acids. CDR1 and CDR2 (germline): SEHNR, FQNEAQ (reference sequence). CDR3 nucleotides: TGTGCCAGCAGCGATGATCCCTACGAGCAGTACTTC. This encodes CASSDDPYEQYF. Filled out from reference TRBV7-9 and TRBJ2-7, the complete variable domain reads DTGVSQNPRHKITKRGQNVTFRCDPISEHNRLYWYRQTLGQGPEFLTYFQNEAQLEKSRLLSDRFSAERPKGSFSTLEIQRTEQGDSAMYLCASSDDPYEQYFGPGTRLTVT.

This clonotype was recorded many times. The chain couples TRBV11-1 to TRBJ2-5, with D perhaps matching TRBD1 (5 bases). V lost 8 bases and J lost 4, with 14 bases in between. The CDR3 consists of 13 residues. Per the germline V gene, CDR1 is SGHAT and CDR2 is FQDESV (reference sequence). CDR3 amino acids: CASGSTQGETQYF. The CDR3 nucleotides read TGTGCCAGCGGATCGACCCAGGGAGAGACCCAGTACTTC.

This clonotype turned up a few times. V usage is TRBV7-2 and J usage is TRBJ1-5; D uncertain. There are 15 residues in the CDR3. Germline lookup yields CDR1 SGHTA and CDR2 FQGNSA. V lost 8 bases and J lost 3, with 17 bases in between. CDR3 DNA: TGTGCCAGCCGGAGGGCCGGTGGGGACAATCAGCCCCAGCATTTT. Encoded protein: CASRRAGGDNQPQHF.

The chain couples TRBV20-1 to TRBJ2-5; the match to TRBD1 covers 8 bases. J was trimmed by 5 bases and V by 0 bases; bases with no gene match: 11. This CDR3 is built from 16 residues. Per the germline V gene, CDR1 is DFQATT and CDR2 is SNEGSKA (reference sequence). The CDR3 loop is CSAREAAGRGQETQYF. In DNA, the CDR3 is TGCAGTGCTAGAGAGGCGGCGGGCAGGGGGCAGGAGACCCAGTACTTC.

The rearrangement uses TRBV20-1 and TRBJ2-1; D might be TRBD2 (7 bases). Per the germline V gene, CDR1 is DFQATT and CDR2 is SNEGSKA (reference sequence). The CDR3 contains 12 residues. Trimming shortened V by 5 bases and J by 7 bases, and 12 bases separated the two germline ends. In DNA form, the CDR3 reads TGCAGTGCTCACAAGGGGGGGAATGAGCAGTTCTTC. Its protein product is CSAHKGGNEQFF.

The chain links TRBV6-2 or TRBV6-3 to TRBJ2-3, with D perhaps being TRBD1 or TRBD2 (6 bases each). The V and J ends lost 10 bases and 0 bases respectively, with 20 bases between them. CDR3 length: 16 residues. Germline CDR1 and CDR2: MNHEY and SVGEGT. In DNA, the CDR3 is TGTGCCACCAAGGGGCACGGGGGCAGTAGCACAGATACGCAGTATTTT. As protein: CATKGHGGSSTDTQYF.

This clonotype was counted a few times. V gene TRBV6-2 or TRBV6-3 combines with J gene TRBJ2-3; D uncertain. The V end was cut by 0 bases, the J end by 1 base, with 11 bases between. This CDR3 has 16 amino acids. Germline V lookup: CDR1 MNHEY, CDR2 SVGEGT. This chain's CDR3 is CASSYSSPPRTDTQYF. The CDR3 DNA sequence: TGTGCCAGCAGTTACTCATCTCCTCCTCGCACAGATACGCAGTATTTT.

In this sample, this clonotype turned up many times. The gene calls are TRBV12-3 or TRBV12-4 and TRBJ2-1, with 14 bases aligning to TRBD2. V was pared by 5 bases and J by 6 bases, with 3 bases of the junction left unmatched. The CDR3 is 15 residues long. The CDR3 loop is CASSMGTSGSNEQFF. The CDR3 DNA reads TGTGCCAGCAGTATGGGGACTAGCGGGAGCAATGAGCAGTTCTTC.

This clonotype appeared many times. CDR3 sequence: CASSSSDRGSETQYF. The CDR3 DNA sequence: TGTGCCAGCAGCTCCTCGGACAGGGGGAGTGAGACCCAGTACTTC. The chain couples TRBV13 to TRBJ2-5; 10 nucleotides agree with TRBD1. The CDR3 sequence is 15 residues long. Germline V gene lookup returns CDR1 PRHDT and CDR2 FYEKMQ (reference sequence). The trim removed 4 bases at V and 5 bases at J, leaving 7 bases unmatched.

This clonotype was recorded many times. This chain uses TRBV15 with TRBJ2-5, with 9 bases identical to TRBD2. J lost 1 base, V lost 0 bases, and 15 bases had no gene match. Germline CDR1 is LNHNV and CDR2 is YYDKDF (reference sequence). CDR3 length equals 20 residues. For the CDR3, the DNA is TGTGCCACCAGCAGAGATTTTTTTCTAATAGCTAGCGGGATCCAAGAGACCCAGTACTTC. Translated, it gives CATSRDFFLIASGIQETQYF.